The rows below give T cell receptor beta chains drawn from one sample of a study of a mutant IDH1 vaccine in newly diagnosed glioma. Data came from immunoSEQ multiplex PCR; TCRdb stores just in-frame clones and leaves some out. The sample holds some 59,000 clones, approximately 91% seen once. What these receptors recognize is not known. The source material was PBMCs, sampled from a glioma patient whose treatment included an IDH1 peptide vaccine. These TCRs come from a man aged 35-49 years with glioma. The CDR3 runs from the conserved cysteine through the conserved F or W. A D gene is named only where the DNA matches it firmly. Expanded clones are given a class, and other clones once, few, many or no size at all.

j_call v_call clone_size d_call cdr3_aa cdr3_nt
TRBJ1-4 TRBV18 - - CASSLARTTANEKLFF TGTGCCAGCTCACTTGCGCGAACAACGGCTAATGAAAAACTGTTTTTT
TRBJ1-1 TRBV7-8 once TRBD1 CASSLGLLGTDTEAFF TGTGCCAGCAGCTTAGGTTTGTTGGGGACAGACACTGAAGCTTTCTTT
TRBJ1-2 TRBV6-5 - - CASSPREGQGYTF TGTGCCAGCAGTCCTCGGGAGGGGCAAGGCTACACCTTC
TRBJ1-5 TRBV5-6 - - CASSRDSGGQPQHF TGTGCCAGCAGCCGGGACTCCGGGGGTCAGCCCCAGCATTTT
TRBJ1-1 TRBV6-5 - - CASNKGGLEAEAFF TGTGCCAGCAATAAAGGAGGGCTTGAAGCCGAAGCTTTCTTT
TRBJ2-6 TRBV5-6 - TRBD1 CASSRQGAAGANVLTF TGTGCCAGCAGCAGACAGGGGGCAGCTGGGGCCAACGTCCTGACTTTC
TRBJ2-5 TRBV7-2 - TRBD1 CASSLTSTDRGETQYF TGTGCCAGCAGCCTGACGTCCACCGACAGGGGGGAGACCCAGTACTTC
TRBJ1-2 TRBV23-1 - - CASSQSGGGYTF TGCGCCAGCAGTCAATCGGGGGGAGGCTACACCTTC
TRBJ2-5 TRBV7-9 - - CASSLGSKAQETQYF TGTGCCAGCAGCTTAGGGAGCAAGGCTCAAGAGACCCAGTACTTC
TRBJ1-3 TRBV6-6 - - CAISLGAYSGNTIYF TGTGCCATCAGTCTCGGGGCCTACTCTGGAAACACCATATATTTT
TRBJ2-7 TRBV4-2 once - CASSQDQRGAFYEQYF TGTGCCAGCAGCCAAGATCAACGGGGCGCGTTCTACGAGCAGTACTTC
TRBJ1-5 TRBV7-2 - - CASSPSTGQPQHF TGTGCCAGCAGCCCCAGCACGGGTCAGCCCCAGCATTTT
TRBJ2-1 TRBV11-2 - TRBD2 CASSLGGGTGWEQFF TGTGCCAGCAGCTTAGGCGGGGGGACCGGTTGGGAGCAGTTCTTC
TRBJ1-2 TRBV29-1 - - CSVEVNRDYGYTF TGCAGCGTTGAAGTGAACAGGGACTATGGCTACACCTTC
TRBJ1-5 TRBV5-1 - - CASSLGPISNQPQHF TGCGCCAGCAGCTTGGGGCCGATAAGCAATCAGCCCCAGCATTTT
TRBJ1-1 TRBV5-1 - TRBD1 CASRGQGDSTEAFF TGCGCCAGCAGGGGACAGGGTGATAGCACTGAAGCTTTCTTT
TRBJ2-4 TRBV30 - TRBD2 CAWSPGGNIQYF TGTGCCTGGAGTCCGGGAGGGAACATTCAGTACTTC
TRBJ2-3 TRBV5-4 once TRBD2 CASSGRLASTDTQYF TGTGCCAGCAGCGGAAGACTAGCGAGTACAGATACGCAGTATTTT
TRBJ2-7 TRBV2 - - CASNSDVRYEQYF TGTGCCAGCAACTCGGACGTCCGGTACGAGCAGTACTTC
TRBJ1-1 TRBV10-1 once TRBD1 CASSDRHRDRSFF TGCGCCAGCAGTGACAGACACCGGGACAGATCCTTCTTT
TRBJ2-3 TRBV6-4 medium-sized TRBD2 CASSLAGGGTDTQYF TGTGCCAGCAGCCTCGCTGGCGGGGGAACAGATACGCAGTATTTT
TRBJ2-3 TRBV9 - - CASSAGLDTQYF TGTGCCAGCAGCGCAGGACTGGATACGCAGTATTTT
TRBJ2-1 TRBV11-3 - - CASSCGTARGWCYNEQFF TGTGCCAGCAGCTGCGGGACCGCGCGGGGTTGGTGCTACAATGAGCAGTTCTTC
TRBJ2-7 TRBV7-9 - - CASSIGSYEQYF TGTGCCAGCAGTATAGGGAGCTACGAGCAGTACTTC
TRBJ1-2 TRBV7-9 - - CASSLKGFTPPNYGYTF TGTGCCAGCAGCTTAAAAGGATTCACCCCCCCAAACTATGGCTACACCTTC
TRBJ1-2 TRBV7-3 - - CASSVNSGSEGGYTF TGTGCCAGCAGCGTAAATTCGGGGTCGGAGGGAGGCTACACCTTC
TRBJ2-1 TRBV6-4 once TRBD2 CASSDLSGGRNEQFF TGTGCCAGCAGTGATCTGAGCGGGGGGAGGAATGAGCAGTTCTTC
TRBJ2-1 TRBV25-1 - - CASSVGGQREQFF TGTGCCAGCAGTGTCGGGGGGCAACGGGAGCAGTTCTTC
TRBJ2-5 TRBV18 - - CASSTTRGGETQYF TGTGCCAGCTCAACGACGAGGGGAGGAGAGACCCAGTACTTC
TRBJ2-3 TRBV13 - TRBD2 CASSPPTSGGADTQYF TGTGCCAGCAGCCCCCCGACTAGCGGGGGGGCAGATACGCAGTATTTT
TRBJ2-6 TRBV5-1 - - CASSLAGDSGANVLTF TGCGCCAGCAGCTTGGCGGGGGACTCTGGGGCCAACGTCCTGACTTTC
TRBJ1-1 TRBV7-8 - - CASSYSRLNTEAFF TGTGCCAGCAGCTATAGCAGATTGAACACTGAAGCTTTCTTT
TRBJ2-2 TRBV28 - TRBD1 CASRQGGTGELFF TGTGCCAGCCGACAGGGGGGCACCGGGGAGCTGTTTTTT
TRBJ1-2 TRBV7-9 - - CATSLGGSSNYGYTF TGTGCCACCTCTTTAGGGGGTAGCTCCAACTATGGCTACACCTTC
TRBJ2-7 TRBV5-8 once - CASSFLQRYEQYF TGTGCCAGCAGCTTTCTACAACGCTACGAGCAGTACTTC
TRBJ2-1 TRBV19 few TRBD2 CASSIGPGLAGEQFF TGTGCCAGTAGTATAGGTCCGGGACTAGCGGGTGAGCAGTTCTTC
TRBJ2-5 TRBV7-3 - - CASSLNAGQETQYF TGTGCCAGCAGCTTAAATGCAGGGCAAGAGACCCAGTACTTC
TRBJ1-2 TRBV6-5 - - CASSYSERGLGGYTF TGTGCCAGCAGTTACTCGGAGCGGGGGCTGGGAGGCTACACCTTC
TRBJ2-3 TRBV4-3 - TRBD2 CASSQERGAGGADTQYF TGCGCCAGCAGCCAAGAACGAGGAGCGGGAGGGGCAGATACGCAGTATTTT
TRBJ1-2 TRBV11-3 - - CASSLFAAGANYGYTF TGTGCCAGCAGCTTATTCGCCGCGGGGGCTAACTATGGCTACACCTTC
TRBJ2-2 TRBV6-6 - TRBD1 CAAGTGPGELFF TGTGCAGCCGGGACAGGGCCCGGGGAGCTGTTTTTT
TRBJ2-1 TRBV12-5 - - CASGLVQGRYNEQFF TGTGCTAGTGGTTTGGTTCAGGGTAGGTACAATGAGCAGTTCTTC
TRBJ2-7 TRBV11-3 - - CASSLATGPASEQYF TGTGCCAGCAGCTTAGCCACAGGGCCGGCGAGTGAGCAGTACTTC
TRBJ1-4 TRBV5-1 - TRBD1 CASSDRGNEKLFF TGCGCCAGCAGCGACAGGGGGAATGAAAAACTGTTTTTT
TRBJ1-1 TRBV11-2 - - CASSLLLVTEAFF TGTGCCAGCAGCTTACTTCTGGTCACTGAAGCTTTCTTT
TRBJ2-3 TRBV25-1 - TRBD2 CASSEFGGATWDTQYF TGTGCCAGCAGTGAGTTCGGGGGGGCCACCTGGGATACGCAGTATTTT
TRBJ1-5 TRBV5-1 once - CASSLEGSNQPQHF TGCGCCAGCAGCTTGGAGGGAAGCAATCAGCCCCAGCATTTT
TRBJ1-1 TRBV5-1 few - CASLGQMNTEAFF TGCGCCAGCCTTGGACAAATGAACACTGAAGCTTTCTTT
TRBJ2-7 TRBV29-1 - - CSVVYRAEQYF TGCAGCGTTGTATACCGCGCCGAGCAGTACTTC